A selection of T cell receptor beta chains follows, all from one sample in a study of blood T cell repertoires in COVID-19. Generated by immunoSEQ multiplex PCR, the TCRdb table keeps only in-frame clones and is missing some. Of roughly 50,000 clones listed, roughly 79% were seen once; the top ten hold 4% to 5.5%. Specimen: peripheral blood. The receptors were gathered from a woman aged 55-69 years with acute or convalescent COVID-19. Both conserved end residues are part of each CDR3. D genes are given only for firm matches. Size is stated for part of the rows, as once, few or many counts, or as a class when the clone is expanded.

CATSSSPGASGTDTQYF TGTGCCACCAGTTCCTCCCCCGGGGCTAGCGGGACAGATACGCAGTATTTT TRBD2 TRBJ2-3 - TRBV24-1
CASSLGGASGANEQYF TGTGCCAGCAGCTTGGGAGGGGCTAGCGGGGCCAACGAGCAGTACTTC TRBD2 TRBJ2-7 - TRBV5-4
CAWSTGGSGETQYF TGTGCCTGGAGCACAGGGGGATCGGGCGAGACCCAGTACTTC TRBD1 TRBJ2-5 - TRBV30
CASSVGQTSTDTQYF TGTGCCAGCAGCGTAGGACAGACTAGCACAGATACGCAGTATTTT - TRBJ2-3 - TRBV9
CASSHRQGGLGELFF TGTGCCAGCAGTCACCGACAGGGCGGGCTCGGGGAGCTGTTTTTT TRBD1 TRBJ2-2 - TRBV7-3
CASSVAVANEKLFF TGTGCCAGCAGCGTAGCAGTGGCTAATGAAAAACTGTTTTTT - TRBJ1-4 - TRBV9
CASSLAGAPSLGYTF TGTGCCAGCAGCTTGGCAGGGGCGCCGTCCCTTGGCTACACCTTC - TRBJ1-2 - TRBV11-2
CASSGTGREPQHF TGTGCCAGCTCAGGGACAGGGAGGGAGCCCCAGCATTTT TRBD1 TRBJ1-5 - TRBV6-5
CASSVRPGRGNTEAFF TGTGCCAGCAGCGTGAGGCCGGGCCGGGGGAACACTGAAGCTTTCTTT - TRBJ1-1 - TRBV7-8
CASSPGGPNNQPQHF TGCGCCAGCAGCCCGGGAGGGCCAAACAATCAGCCCCAGCATTTT - TRBJ1-5 - TRBV5-1
CASSVLGTGGDEQYF TGCGCCAGCAGCGTCCTAGGGACAGGGGGCGACGAGCAGTACTTC TRBD1 TRBJ2-7 few TRBV10-2
CSVEQGFRGYTF TGCAGCGTTGAACAGGGGTTTCGTGGCTACACCTTC - TRBJ1-2 - TRBV29-1
CASSQYSGGYGYTF TGTGCCAGCAGCCAATACTCGGGGGGGTATGGCTACACCTTC - TRBJ1-2 - TRBV3-1/TRBV3-2
CASKQALSQPQHF TGTGCCAGCAAACAGGCATTAAGTCAGCCCCAGCATTTT - TRBJ1-5 - TRBV7-2
CASSRGTGGNQPQHF TGTGCCAGCAGTCGCGGGACAGGGGGCAATCAGCCCCAGCATTTT TRBD1 TRBJ1-5 few TRBV6-5
CASSYAGQGTHNEQFF TGTGCCAGCAGTTACGCAGGACAGGGCACCCACAATGAGCAGTTCTTC TRBD1 TRBJ2-1 once TRBV6-5
CASSLGQGGGYTF TGTGCCAGCAGCTTAGGACAGGGGGGTGGCTACACCTTC TRBD1 TRBJ1-2 - TRBV7-8